The rows below give T cell receptor beta chains drawn from one sample of a study of OX40 agonist ivuxolimab in advanced cancers. Clones were sequenced by immunoSEQ multiplex PCR, and TCRdb holds only the in-frame ones, with some missing. The table includes some 63,000 clones, around 91% detected once. Here the sequenced sample was CD4+ or CD8+ T cells sorted from blood, taken in a trial of the OX40 agonist ivuxolimab. The receptors shown here come from an adult with an advanced solid tumor such as melanoma, head and neck, liver or kidney cancer. Both conserved end residues are part of each CDR3. The order of the fields is J gene, V gene, D gene, clone size, CDR3 protein, CDR3 DNA. D genes are given only for firm matches. Size tells how often a clone was seen (once, few, many) or the class of an expanded clone, and some rows leave it out.

TRBJ2-7,TRBV12-5,TRBD1,-,CASGFEGARYEQYF,TGTGCTAGTGGTTTTGAGGGGGCGAGGTACGAGCAGTACTTC
TRBJ2-1,TRBV18,TRBD1,-,CASSHNWDSDNEQFF,TGTGCCAGCTCACATAATTGGGACAGTGACAATGAGCAGTTCTTC
TRBJ1-4,TRBV6-6,TRBD1,-,CASSLDRSTNEKLFF,TGTGCCAGCAGTTTGGACAGGTCAACTAATGAAAAACTGTTTTTT
TRBJ2-7,TRBV28,-,-,CASSLQGTGYEQYF,TGTGCCAGCAGTTTACAGGGAACAGGCTACGAGCAGTACTTC
TRBJ1-1,TRBV5-4,-,-,CASSQHNLNTEAFF,TGTGCCAGCAGCCAACACAATTTGAACACTGAAGCTTTCTTT
TRBJ2-3,TRBV5-1,-,-,CASSLQKSGTWRDTQYF,TGCGCCAGCAGCTTACAAAAATCCGGGACCTGGCGAGATACGCAGTATTTT
TRBJ1-4,TRBV5-1,-,-,CASSYDEEKLFF,TGCGCCAGCAGCTATGATGAAGAAAAACTGTTTTTT
TRBJ1-5,TRBV27,TRBD1,-,CASSSGTGVNQPQHF,TGTGCCAGCAGTTCGGGTACAGGGGTCAATCAGCCCCAGCATTTT
TRBJ2-7,TRBV21-1,-,-,CASSKFGEGYEQYF,TGTGCCAGCAGCAAATTTGGGGAGGGCTACGAGCAGTACTTC
TRBJ2-3,TRBV7-9,-,few,CASSPAPLSRGGTDTQYF,TGTGCCAGCAGCCCTGCCCCTCTGTCGCGGGGTGGCACAGATACGCAGTATTTT
TRBJ2-7,TRBV5-6,-,-,CASSLGGRSYEQYF,TGTGCCAGCAGCTTGGGGGGACGGAGCTACGAGCAGTACTTC
TRBJ2-7,TRBV6-1,TRBD1,-,CASSEGRLGRGWYEQYF,TGTGCCAGCAGTGAAGGTCGGCTGGGCAGGGGGTGGTACGAGCAGTACTTC
TRBJ1-5,TRBV6-6,TRBD1,-,CASSGQGAQHF,TGTGCCAGCAGTGGACAGGGTGCGCAGCATTTT
TRBJ1-4,TRBV28,-,-,CASSFFEKLFF,TGTGCCAGCAGTTTTTTTGAAAAACTGTTTTTT
TRBJ2-1,TRBV6-1,-,-,CASSEGQSSYNEQFF,TGTGCCAGCAGTGAGGGGCAGAGCTCCTACAATGAGCAGTTCTTC
TRBJ2-5,TRBV7-3,-,-,CASSLSGETQYF,TGTGCCAGCAGCTTATCTGGGGAGACCCAGTACTTC
TRBJ2-7,TRBV29-1,-,-,CSVVGHGGGPEQYF,TGCAGCGTTGTGGGACATGGGGGCGGTCCCGAGCAGTACTTC
TRBJ2-7,TRBV5-4,TRBD1,-,CASSAGQGSYEQYF,TGTGCCAGCAGCGCGGGACAGGGCTCTTACGAGCAGTACTTC
TRBJ1-1,TRBV27,-,-,CASSPRGGQAFF,TGTGCCAGCAGTCCTCGCGGGGGCCAAGCTTTCTTT
TRBJ2-7,TRBV6-6,TRBD2,once,CASSRASGTYEQYF,TGTGCCAGCTCGCGGGCTAGCGGGACCTACGAGCAGTACTTC
TRBJ2-7,TRBV5-1,-,-,CASSPEGGPYEQYF,TGCGCCAGCAGCCCCGAAGGGGGACCCTACGAGCAGTACTTC
TRBJ1-1,TRBV6-5,TRBD1,-,CASSPGGTEAFF,TGTGCCAGCAGCCCAGGGGGGACTGAAGCTTTCTTT
TRBJ2-7,TRBV19,TRBD1,-,CAVGQGYEQYF,TGTGCCGTGGGACAGGGATACGAGCAGTACTTC
TRBJ2-1,TRBV11-2,TRBD2,-,CASSLGLAGDNEQFF,TGTGCCAGCAGCTTAGGGCTAGCGGGAGACAATGAGCAGTTCTTC
TRBJ1-5,TRBV27,TRBD1,-,CASKLQGVGQPQHF,TGTGCCAGCAAACTACAGGGGGTAGGTCAGCCCCAGCATTTT
TRBJ2-1,TRBV18,TRBD1,-,CASSLRTGAYNEQFF,TGTGCCAGCTCACTGAGGACAGGGGCCTACAATGAGCAGTTCTTC
TRBJ2-7,TRBV6-5,TRBD2,-,CASTPGLAGYEQYF,TGTGCCAGCACACCGGGACTAGCGGGGTACGAGCAGTACTTC
TRBJ1-1,TRBV4-2,-,-,CASSQSRSRQNTEAFF,TGTGCCAGCAGCCAATCCCGCTCCAGACAGAACACTGAAGCTTTCTTT
TRBJ2-3,TRBV7-8,TRBD2,-,CASSLAPLAGGEDTQYF,TGTGCCAGCAGCTTAGCGCCCCTGGCGGGGGGGGAAGATACGCAGTATTTT
TRBJ1-5,TRBV10-3,-,-,CAISDRPPGNQPQHF,TGTGCCATCAGTGATAGGCCGCCCGGCAATCAGCCCCAGCATTTT
TRBJ2-7,TRBV27,TRBD2,few,CASSFGREVTYEQYF,TGTGCCAGCAGTTTCGGGAGGGAGGTCACCTACGAGCAGTACTTC
TRBJ2-3,TRBV30,-,once,CAWSVLGPTDTQYF,TGTGCCTGGAGTGTACTGGGGCCGACAGATACGCAGTATTTT
TRBJ2-1,TRBV7-8,TRBD2,-,CASSFVAGVLMGYEQFF,TGTGCCAGCAGCTTTGTAGCGGGGGTCTTAATGGGCTACGAGCAGTTCTTC
TRBJ1-1,TRBV5-6,-,-,CASSLAADPTEAFF,TGTGCCAGCAGCTTGGCCGCGGATCCCACTGAAGCTTTCTTT
TRBJ2-7,TRBV19,TRBD2,-,CASTPSGRAYEQYF,TGTGCCAGTACCCCCAGCGGGAGGGCCTACGAGCAGTACTTC
TRBJ1-5,TRBV5-3,TRBD1,-,CARSLAATGGAANRNQPQHF,TGTGCCAGAAGCTTGGCGGCAACAGGGGGCGCCGCAAATCGCAATCAGCCCCAGCATTTT
TRBJ1-4,TRBV7-9,-,-,CASSSQAATNEKLFF,TGTGCCAGCAGCTCGCAGGCAGCAACTAATGAAAAACTGTTTTTT